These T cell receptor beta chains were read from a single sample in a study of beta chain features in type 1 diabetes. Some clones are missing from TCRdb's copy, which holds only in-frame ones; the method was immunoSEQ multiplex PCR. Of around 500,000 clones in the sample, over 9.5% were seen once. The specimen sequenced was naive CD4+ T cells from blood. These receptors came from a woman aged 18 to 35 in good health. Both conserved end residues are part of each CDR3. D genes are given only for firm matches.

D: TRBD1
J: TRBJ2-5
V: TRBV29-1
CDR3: CSVAGTGQETQYF

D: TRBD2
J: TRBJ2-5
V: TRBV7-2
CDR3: CASSLVLLAGETQYF

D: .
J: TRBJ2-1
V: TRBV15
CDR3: CATSRDLGFHEQFF

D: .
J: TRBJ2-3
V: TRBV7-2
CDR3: CASSLARGGTDTQYF

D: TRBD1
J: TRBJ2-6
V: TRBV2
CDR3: CASSGQGSGANVLTF

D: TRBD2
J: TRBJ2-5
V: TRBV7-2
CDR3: CASGGRLKTSGREETQYF

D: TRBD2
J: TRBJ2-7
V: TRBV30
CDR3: CAWSALAGLTYEQYF

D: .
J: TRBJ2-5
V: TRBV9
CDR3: CASSAGTWQETQYF

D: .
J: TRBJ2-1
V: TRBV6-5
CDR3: CASSQGSGQFF

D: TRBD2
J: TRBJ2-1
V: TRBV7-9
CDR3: CASSLGDYIYNEQFF

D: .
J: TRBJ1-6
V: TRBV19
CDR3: CASRPGPGDSPLHF

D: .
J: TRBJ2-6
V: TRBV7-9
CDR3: CATVPGERSGANVLTF

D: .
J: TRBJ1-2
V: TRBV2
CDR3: CASRVEGTDEYGYTF

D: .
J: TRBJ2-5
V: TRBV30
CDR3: CAWSLAGAYGTQYF

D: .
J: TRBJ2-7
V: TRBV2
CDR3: CASSGDAYEQYF

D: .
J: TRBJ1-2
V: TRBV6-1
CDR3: CASSAESTAVYGYTF

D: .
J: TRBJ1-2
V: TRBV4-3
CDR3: CASSQDGRLPPNYGYTF

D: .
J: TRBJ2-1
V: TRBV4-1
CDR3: CASSQDHDSDNEQFF

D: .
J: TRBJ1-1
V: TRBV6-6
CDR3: CASSYGAPNTEAFF

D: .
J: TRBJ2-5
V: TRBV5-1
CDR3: CASSLESGETQYF

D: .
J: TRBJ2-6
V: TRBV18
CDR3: CASSPLDSGANVLTF

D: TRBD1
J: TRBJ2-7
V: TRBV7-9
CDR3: CASSSSGTGLYEQYF

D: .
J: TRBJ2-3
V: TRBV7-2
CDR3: CASSGTRNPTDTQYF

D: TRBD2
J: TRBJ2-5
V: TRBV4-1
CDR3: CASSARLAVETQYF

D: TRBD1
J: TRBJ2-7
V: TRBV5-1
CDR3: CASSLPTGTGMDEQYF

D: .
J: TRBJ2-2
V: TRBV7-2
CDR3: CASSSSALEPKNTGELFF

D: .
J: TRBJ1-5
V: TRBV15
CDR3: CATSRDRAATGQPQHF

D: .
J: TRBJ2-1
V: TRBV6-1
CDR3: CASSELRVRANNEQFF

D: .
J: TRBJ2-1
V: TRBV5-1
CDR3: CASSLNPRNNEQFF

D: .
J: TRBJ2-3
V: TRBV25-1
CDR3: CASSNGKRALDTQYF

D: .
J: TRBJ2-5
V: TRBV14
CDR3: CASSPYQTGGETQYF

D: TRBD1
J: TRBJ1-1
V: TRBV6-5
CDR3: CASSYDREDTEAFF

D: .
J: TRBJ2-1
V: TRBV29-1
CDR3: CSVGQVLGNEQFF

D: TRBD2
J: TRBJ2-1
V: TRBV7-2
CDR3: CASSLDGGKDEQFF

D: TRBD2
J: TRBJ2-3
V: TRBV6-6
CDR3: CASSFSGGVSTDTQYF

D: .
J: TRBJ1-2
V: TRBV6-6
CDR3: CASSSQVESLTF

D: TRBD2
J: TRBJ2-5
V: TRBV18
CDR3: CASSPREAQETQYF

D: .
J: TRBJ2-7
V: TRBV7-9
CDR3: CASSELAVYYEQYF

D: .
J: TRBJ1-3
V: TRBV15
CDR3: CATSRPGISGNTIYF

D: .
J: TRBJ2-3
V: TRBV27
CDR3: CASTRVLADTQYF

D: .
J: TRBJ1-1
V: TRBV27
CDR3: CASWFRGAGTEAFF

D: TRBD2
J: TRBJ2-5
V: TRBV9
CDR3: CASSASGGIETQYF

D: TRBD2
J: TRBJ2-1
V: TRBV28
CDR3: CASLAGGPLNEQFF

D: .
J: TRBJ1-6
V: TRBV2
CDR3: CASNSMGGNGNSPLHF

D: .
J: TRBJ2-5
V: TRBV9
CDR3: CASSVATSRGETQYF

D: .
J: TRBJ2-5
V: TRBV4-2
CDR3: CASSPGDLETQYF

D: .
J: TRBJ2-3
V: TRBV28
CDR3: CASSLDGTDTQYF